The 26 T cell receptor beta chains below all came from one sample that was sequenced in a study of blood T cell repertoires in COVID-19. Libraries were prepared by immunoSEQ multiplex PCR; TCRdb keeps only in-frame clonotypes and omits some of them. The table lists 90,000 or so clones, approximately 89% of them singletons. The material sequenced was peripheral blood. The receptors were sampled from a woman over 75 with active COVID-19.

The rearrangement uses TRBV19 and TRBJ2-7; D may be TRBD1 (5 bases). V lost 9 bases to trimming and J lost 4 bases, with 16 bases between them. The CDR3 is 13 residues long. Germline CDR1 is LNHDA and CDR2 is SQIVND (reference sequence). CDR3 region: CASSRVKFYEQYF. The CDR3 DNA follows: TGTGCCAGCTCCAGGGTGAAATTTTACGAGCAGTACTTC. Filled out from reference TRBV19 and TRBJ2-7, the complete variable domain reads DGGITQSPKYLFRKEGQNVTLSCEQNLNHDAMYWYRQDPGQGLRLIYYSQIVNDFQKGDIAEGYSVSREKKESFPLTVTSAQKNPTAFYLCASSRVKFYEQYFGPGTRLTVT.

There are a few counts of this clone. V is TRBV6-2 or TRBV6-3 and J is TRBJ1-2; TRBD1 is a possible D gene (6 bases). The V and J ends lost 5 bases and 3 bases respectively, with 10 bases between them. Germline values: CDR1 MNHEY, CDR2 SVGEGT. The CDR3 runs to 13 residues. Here the CDR3 DNA reads TGTGCCAGCAGTCTAAAGGGGGACTATGGCTACACCTTC. Translating it yields CASSLKGDYGYTF.

This clone has a single count. V and J are TRBV5-4 and TRBJ1-3, with 7 bases lining up with TRBD1. The germline V gene encodes CDR1 SGHNT and CDR2 YYREEE (reference sequence). The CDR3 spans 17 residues. V was clipped by 0 bases and J by 4 bases; unmatched bases: 10. CDR3 sequence reads: CASSLAMPGQRGNTIYF. Written as DNA, the CDR3 is TGTGCCAGCAGCTTGGCTATGCCGGGACAGAGAGGAAACACCATATATTTT.

The chain is built from TRBV4-2 and TRBJ2-7; a weak D match, TRBD2 (6 bases). This CDR3 contains 16 residues. V lost 4 bases and J lost 1, with 17 bases in between. Germline V gene sequence: CDR1 LGHNA, CDR2 YNFKEQ. The CDR3, as DNA: TGTGCCAGCAGCCCCCCCGGGAAGGGAGGATCCTACGAGCAGTACTTC. Residues: CASSPPGKGGSYEQYF.

V usage is TRBV18 and J usage is TRBJ2-7; TRBD1 matches at 7 bases. Germline lookup yields CDR1 KGHSH and CDR2 LQKENI. Germline trimming cut 6 bases from V and 2 bases from J; bases unmatched to any gene: 13. The CDR3 covers 16 residues. CDR3 sequence reads: CASSPQKTDRAYEQYF. CDR3 sequence (DNA): TGTGCCAGCTCGCCTCAAAAAACCGACAGGGCCTACGAGCAGTACTTC.

The V and J genes are TRBV28 and TRBJ2-7; D is possibly TRBD2 (7 bases). The V and J ends lost 6 bases and 3 bases respectively, with 21 bases between them. Germline V CDR1 and CDR2: MDHEN, SYDVKM. This CDR3 contains 16 residues. CDR3 in amino acids: CASSPLGGVIRYEQYF. DNA of the CDR3: TGTGCCAGCAGCCCATTAGGGGGGGTTATCCGCTACGAGCAGTACTTC.

Here the CDR3 reads CASSVRGSGSNEQYF. The CDR3 region has the DNA TGTGCCAGCAGTGTTCGGGGTAGCGGGAGCAACGAGCAGTACTTC. The V call is TRBV2, the J call TRBJ2-7; 9 nucleotides agree with TRBD2. V lost 4 bases and J lost 5; bases outside the gene matches: 9. This CDR3 has 15 amino acids. Germline V gene data show CDR1 as SNHLY and CDR2 as FYNNEI.

This chain joins TRBV18 and TRBJ2-2, with D uncertain. Germline CDR1 KGHSH, CDR2 LQKENI. V lost 8 bases to trimming and J lost 5 bases, with 15 bases between them. The CDR3 extends over 14 amino acids. The CDR3 sequence: CASTTTQSTGELFF. CDR3 in DNA: TGTGCCAGCACTACCACGCAGTCAACCGGGGAGCTGTTTTTT.

This chain connects TRBV5-5 to TRBJ2-6; 8 bases map to TRBD1. This CDR3 is built from 16 residues. Germline V gene data show CDR1 as SGHKS and CDR2 as YYEKEE (reference sequence). V dropped 0 bases and J dropped 2; count of bases not matched to a gene: 1. The DNA of the CDR3 is TGTGCCAGCAGCTTGGCAGGGGGCGCTGGGGCCAACGTCCTGACTTTC. Translated, it gives CASSLAGGAGANVLTF.

The chain recombines TRBV19 with TRBJ2-5, with TRBD2 identical over 8 bases. J lost 2 bases, V lost 3 bases, and 17 bases had no gene match. CDR3 size: 19 residues. The germline V gene encodes CDR1 LNHDA and CDR2 SQIVND (reference sequence). CDR3 sequence: CASSIRPPGGGRPQETQYF. The CDR3 coding sequence is TGTGCCAGTAGTATCCGGCCCCCCGGGGGCGGGAGGCCGCAAGAGACCCAGTACTTC.

The chain is built from TRBV2 and TRBJ2-1, with 7 bases fitting TRBD2. From germline, CDR1 is SNHLY and CDR2 FYNNEI. The CDR3 loop spans 15 amino acids. The V gene end was trimmed by 6 bases and the J gene end by 6 bases; junction bases not matched to a gene: 11. The CDR3 region is CASSESGIQGNEQFF. CDR3 nucleotides: TGTGCCAGCAGCGAAAGCGGGATCCAGGGCAATGAGCAGTTCTTC.

The chain employs TRBV11-1 and TRBJ2-1; TRBD2 matches at 14 bases. The V segment lost 5 bases and the J segment 7 bases; nucleotides outside the gene matches: 7. Germline assignment: CDR1 SGHAT and CDR2 FQDESV (reference sequence). CDR3 size: 16 residues. The CDR3 is CASSQTSGGGRNEQFF. Here the CDR3 DNA reads TGTGCCAGCAGCCAGACTAGCGGGGGGGGTAGGAATGAGCAGTTCTTC.

This chain uses TRBV5-4 with TRBJ1-2; 9 positions match TRBD1. In germline, CDR1 is SGHNT, CDR2 YYREEE (reference sequence). This CDR3 comprises 16 residues. The trim removed 4 bases at V and 3 bases at J, leaving 10 bases unmatched. CDR3 loop: CASSITTGGMDYGYTF. The CDR3 region has the DNA TGTGCCAGCAGCATTACTACAGGGGGCATGGACTATGGCTACACCTTC.

In its sample, this clone was seen a few times. The V call is TRBV2, the J call TRBJ2-1, with 8 bases lining up with TRBD2. The germline CDR1 and CDR2 sequences are SNHLY and FYNNEI. This CDR3 region has 14 residues. Trimming at V came to 6 bases and at J to 7 bases, leaving 8 bases not matched to a gene. The CDR3 spells CASRPGLGGNEQFF. The CDR3 region has the DNA TGTGCCAGCAGGCCGGGACTAGGAGGAAATGAGCAGTTCTTC.

The chain carries TRBV6-6 and TRBJ2-1; 9 nucleotides line up with TRBD2. The V gene's germline CDR1 is MNHNY and CDR2 SVGAGI (reference sequence). This CDR3 is 14 amino acids long. Trimming cost V 4 bases and J 8 bases; bases outside gene matches: 6. Here the CDR3 DNA reads TGTGCCAGCAGTTTCCCGGGACTAGCAGATGAGCAGTTCTTC. It encodes CASSFPGLADEQFF.

V and J are TRBV19 and TRBJ1-5, with a possible D match to TRBD1 (5 bases). Trimming left V 3 bases short and J 3 bases short, with 12 bases between. The CDR3 sequence is 15 residues long. The V gene's germline CDR1 is LNHDA and CDR2 SQIVND (reference sequence). Here the CDR3 reads CASSITGVNNQPQHF. The CDR3 DNA sequence: TGTGCCAGTAGTATTACAGGAGTTAACAATCAGCCCCAGCATTTT.

The rearrangement links TRBV7-2 to TRBJ1-1, with 8 positions matching TRBD1. The V gene end was trimmed by 5 bases and the J gene end by 1 base; junction bases not matched to a gene: 6. This CDR3 has 15 residues. Germline CDR1 SGHTA, CDR2 FQGNSA. The CDR3 spells CASSPRGQGNTEAFF. In DNA form, the CDR3 reads TGTGCCAGCAGCCCCCGCGGACAGGGGAACACTGAAGCTTTCTTT.

The rearrangement links TRBV7-9 to TRBJ1-4; D might be TRBD1 (5 bases). This CDR3 region has 12 residues. The germline gives CDR1 SEHNR, CDR2 FQNEAQ (reference sequence). Trimming stripped 7 bases from V and 8 bases from J, with 11 bases between. The CDR3 region is CASTRQLEKLFF. The CDR3 DNA is TGTGCCAGCACGAGACAGTTGGAAAAACTGTTTTTT.

This rearrangement joins TRBV5-4 to TRBJ2-3, with TRBD2 matching over 12 bases. V was pared by 4 bases and J by 3 bases, with 6 bases of the junction left unmatched. Germline V gene sequence: CDR1 SGHNT, CDR2 YYREEE (reference sequence). The CDR3 has 16 amino acids. This CDR3 reads CASSPRGTSGTDTQYF. Written as DNA, the CDR3 is TGTGCCAGCAGCCCGCGGGGGACTAGCGGGACAGATACGCAGTATTTT. The variable domain in full, with the rest retrieved from reference TRBV5-4 and TRBJ2-3, is ETGVTQSPTHLIKTRGQQVTLRCSSQSGHNTVSWYQQALGQGPQFIFQYYREEENGRGNFPPRFSGLQFPNYSSELNVNALELDDSALYLCASSPRGTSGTDTQYFGPGTRLTVL.

This chain uses TRBV14 with TRBJ1-1; 8 bases are a match to TRBD1. V gave up 5 bases and J gave up 0 bases; unmatched junction bases: 8. Germline V gene sequence: CDR1 SGHDN, CDR2 FVKESK. This CDR3 contains 16 residues. The CDR3 region has the DNA TGTGCCAGCAGCGTGAGGACAGGGAGGATGAACACTGAAGCTTTCTTT. Protein product: CASSVRTGRMNTEAFF.

V is TRBV19 and J is TRBJ1-6, with a tentative D call TRBD1 (5 bases). V was pared by 6 bases and J by 9 bases, with 15 bases between. Per the germline V gene, CDR1 is LNHDA and CDR2 is SQIVND (reference sequence). CDR3 size: 14 residues. CDR3 region: CASRPQGASSPLHF. The DNA of the CDR3 is TGTGCCAGTAGGCCGCAGGGCGCGAGTTCACCCCTCCACTTT. The whole variable domain, remainder taken from reference TRBV19 and TRBJ1-6, is DGGITQSPKYLFRKEGQNVTLSCEQNLNHDAMYWYRQDPGQGLRLIYYSQIVNDFQKGDIAEGYSVSREKKESFPLTVTSAQKNPTAFYLCASRPQGASSPLHFGNGTRLTVT.

The rearrangement uses TRBV5-4 and TRBJ2-3; TRBD1 matches at 10 bases. The J segment lost 4 bases and the V segment lost 2 bases, leaving 4 bases of the junction unmatched. CDR1 is SGHNT, CDR2 YYREEE, per germline (reference sequence). The CDR3 covers 15 residues. The CDR3 spells CASSFRQGAADTQYF. CDR3 DNA sequence: TGTGCCAGCAGCTTTAGACAGGGGGCGGCAGATACGCAGTATTTT.

The chain recombines TRBV9 with TRBJ2-1; TRBD2 agrees at 7 bases. In germline, CDR1 is SGDLS, CDR2 YYNGEE. The CDR3 has 17 residues. The V segment lost 0 bases and the J segment 5 bases; nucleotides outside the gene matches: 11. The CDR3 region has the DNA TGTGCCAGCAGCGTAGAAGCGGGACCCACCTCTCACAATGAGCAGTTCTTC. It specifies CASSVEAGPTSHNEQFF.

The CDR3 reads CASSLGTSLGLEKLFF. In nucleotides, the CDR3 is TGCGCCAGCAGCCTCGGGACAAGCCTAGGGCTCGAAAAACTGTTTTTT. The rearrangement links TRBV4-1 to TRBJ1-4; tentatively, D is TRBD1 (6 bases). Germline CDR1 reads MGHRA; CDR2 reads YSYEKL. V was trimmed by 4 bases and J by 8 bases, leaving 20 bases between them. The CDR3 totals 16 residues.

This clone is classed as medium-sized (0.01 to 0.1%). Here the CDR3 reads CASSLTTGTYEQYF. The CDR3 DNA follows: TGTGCCAGCAGCTTAACGACGGGGACCTACGAGCAGTACTTC. This chain joins TRBV7-9 and TRBJ2-7; TRBD2 might be the D (5 bases). Between the trimmed V and J ends, which lost 2 bases and 2 bases, there was a span of 10 bases. CDR3 length: 14 residues. Per germline, CDR1 SEHNR and CDR2 FQNEAQ (reference sequence).

This clone was counted a single time. CDR3 bases: TGTGCCAGCTCACCGAGCGGGCTCGGTTACGAGCAGTACTTC. This codes for CASSPSGLGYEQYF. The chain is built from TRBV18 and TRBJ2-7, with a tentative D call TRBD2 (6 bases). The CDR3 has 14 amino acids. Deletions cut 3 bases from V and 4 bases from J, with 13 bases between. The V gene's germline CDR1 is KGHSH and CDR2 LQKENI.